These 15 T cell receptor beta chains originate from one sample sequenced in a study of cytomegalovirus exposure and HLA in healthy donors (dated by TCRdb to 2016 to 2017). The library was obtained by the immunoSEQ multiplex PCR assay. For the multiplex PCR, a mixture combining 60 forward primers for TCR Vbeta segments and 13 reverse primers for TCR Jbeta segments was used. TCRdb holds this immuneACCESS table with in-frame rearrangements only. Some clones are missing; in checked studies, unresolved V genes explain under half, and the rest has no known cause. This sample has roughly 150,000 clones in its table, and roughly 73% of those were observed once. The ten most abundant clones make up about 11% of the sample. Sequencing used PBMCs. These receptors originate from a man between 18 and 35 years old in good health and CMV-seropositive.

This chain uses TRBV7-8 with TRBJ1-5; D gene uncertain. Looked up from germline, CDR1 is SGHVS and CDR2 is FQNEAQ. V was cut by 0 bases and J by 0 bases, with 6 bases left in between. CDR3 length: 15 residues. Written as DNA, the CDR3 is TGTGCCAGCAGCTTAGCGTGGAGTAGCAATCAGCCCCAGCATTTT. Residues: CASSLAWSSNQPQHF.

The chain recombines TRBV6-1 with TRBJ2-1; the match to TRBD2 covers 7 bases. There are 16 residues in the CDR3. J lost 1 base, V lost 2 bases, and 5 bases had no gene match. CDR1 and CDR2 (germline): MNHNS, SASEGT. The CDR3 DNA reads TGTGCCAGCAGTGAAAAGCGGGACCGATCCTACAATGAGCAGTTCTTC. Residues: CASSEKRDRSYNEQFF.

CDR3 sequence reads: CSVESGGGPHNEQFF. CDR3 DNA sequence: TGCAGCGTTGAATCTGGGGGAGGGCCGCACAATGAGCAGTTCTTC. The genes are TRBV29-1 and TRBJ2-7; 7 bases fit TRBD2. The J call may be in error: the DNA end matches TRBJ2-1 better. There are 15 residues in the CDR3. Germline CDR1 is SQVTM and CDR2 is ANQGSEA.

The chain has TRBV9 and TRBJ2-1; TRBD1 might be the D (6 bases). V was cut by 2 bases and J by 2 bases, with 11 bases left in between. The CDR3 has 15 residues. Germline values: CDR1 SGDLS, CDR2 YYNGEE. CDR3 region: CASSVRGDAYNEQFF. Written as DNA, the CDR3 is TGTGCCAGCAGCGTCAGGGGTGACGCCTACAATGAGCAGTTCTTC.

The CDR3 bases are TGCAGCGTGCAGGGGCTTTCCTCTGGGGCCAACGTCCTGACTTTC. This gives the protein CSVQGLSSGANVLTF. This rearrangement joins TRBV29-1 to TRBJ2-6; possibly TRBD1 for D (6 bases). This CDR3 contains 15 residues. From germline, CDR1 is SQVTM and CDR2 ANQGSEA. The V end was cut by 6 bases, the J end by 0 bases, with 12 bases between.

The chain employs TRBV27 and TRBJ2-1; D is unclear. The germline V and J ends were trimmed by 5 bases and 5 bases, with 10 bases remaining between them. Looked up from germline, CDR1 is MNHEY and CDR2 is SMNVEV (reference sequence). CDR3 length equals 13 residues. The CDR3 DNA reads as TGTGCCAGCAGTCTGGAGAGAAACAATGAGCAGTTCTTC. Translated: CASSLERNNEQFF.

The chain carries TRBV28 and TRBJ2-1, with 14 nucleotides matching TRBD2. V lost 2 bases and J lost 8; bases outside the gene matches: 5. Germline V gene sequence: CDR1 MDHEN, CDR2 SYDVKM. CDR3 length: 16 amino acids. CDR3 in amino acids: CASSLGLAGGLDEQFF. In nucleotides, the CDR3 is TGTGCCAGCAGTTTAGGACTAGCGGGAGGTCTTGATGAGCAGTTCTTC.

This chain uses TRBV6-5 with TRBJ1-5, with D perhaps TRBD1 (5 bases). Germline CDR1 is MNHEY and CDR2 is SVGAGI. Trimming shortened V by 4 bases and J by 5 bases, and 9 bases separated the two germline ends. This CDR3 region has 13 residues. Here the CDR3 reads CASSWTLDQPQHF. The DNA for the CDR3 is TGTGCCAGCAGTTGGACACTCGATCAGCCCCAGCATTTT.

In this sample, this clone turned up a few times. This rearrangement joins TRBV7-8 to TRBJ2-7; 9 bases agree with TRBD2. Germline lookup yields CDR1 SGHVS and CDR2 FQNEAQ. This CDR3 is 14 amino acids long. V shed 5 bases, J shed 2 bases, and the junction held 4 bases outside the gene matches. CDR3 nucleotides: TGTGCCAGCAGCAAAACTAGCGGGCCCTACGAGCAGTACTTC. Translating it yields CASSKTSGPYEQYF.

The V and J genes are TRBV28 and TRBJ1-2, with D perhaps matching TRBD1 (6 bases). The length of the CDR3 is 15 residues. V was trimmed by 3 bases and J by 4 bases, leaving 15 bases between them. Germline CDR1 reads MDHEN; CDR2 reads SYDVKM. CDR3 DNA sequence: TGTGCCAGCAGTTTCCCTACAGGGATGGTCTATGGCTACACCTTC. Its protein product is CASSFPTGMVYGYTF.

The rearrangement joins TRBV5-4 to TRBJ2-7; 9 nucleotides agree with TRBD2. The CDR3 covers 14 residues. CDR1 and CDR2 from the germline V gene are SGHNT and YYREEE (reference sequence). V gave up 0 bases and J gave up 3 bases; unmatched junction bases: 1. The CDR3 DNA reads TGTGCCAGCAGCTTGGATAGCGGGAGCTACGAGCAGTACTTC. It encodes CASSLDSGSYEQYF.

This rearrangement joins TRBV30 to TRBJ2-5; TRBD1 aligns across 9 bases. The germline V gene encodes CDR1 GTSNPN and CDR2 SVGIG (reference sequence). V gave up 2 bases and J gave up 13 bases; unmatched junction bases: 17. The CDR3 totals 15 residues. In DNA, the CDR3 is TGTGCCTGGAGTAAACGAGACGGGACAGGGCCCCTTGGGTACTTC. Protein product: CAWSKRDGTGPLGYF.

This chain links TRBV29-1 with TRBJ2-5; the D gene is possibly TRBD1 (5 bases). Trimming stripped 0 bases from V and 5 bases from J, with 13 bases between. The CDR3 is 14 residues long. Germline CDR1 and CDR2: SQVTM and ANQGSEA. The CDR3 reads CSVEDIRGGETQYF. In DNA form, the CDR3 reads TGCAGCGTTGAAGATATAAGGGGTGGGGAGACCCAGTACTTC.

The chain is built from TRBV30 and TRBJ1-2; D is unresolved. The CDR3 loop spans 12 amino acids. Deletions cut 5 bases from V and 3 bases from J, with 10 bases between. Per germline, CDR1 GTSNPN and CDR2 SVGIG (reference sequence). CDR3: CAWGNGYYGYTF. CDR3 sequence (DNA): TGTGCCTGGGGAAACGGGTACTATGGCTACACCTTC.

This clone was observed a few times. The chain joins TRBV30 to TRBJ1-2, with 9 bases lining up with TRBD1. The CDR3 is made up of 14 amino acids. V lost 0 bases to trimming and J lost 7 bases; unmatched junction nucleotides: 6. Germline CDR1 GTSNPN, CDR2 SVGIG (reference sequence). The CDR3 protein is CAWSVVGQGRGYTF. The CDR3 nucleotides are TGTGCCTGGAGTGTAGTGGGACAGGGCCGTGGCTACACCTTC.